This TCR beta chain was profiled in a study of response to subunit inactivated influenza vaccine. Details on this clonotype: The antigen remains undetermined.

Via MiXCR, TCRdb re-called the RT-PCR reads, giving one row per CDR3 protein. This table holds hundreds of thousands of distinct CDR3 sequences, about 14% found once. Findings and caveats of the study: Few new T cells, the authors suggested, are recruited by each seasonal influenza vaccination.

This CDR3 comprises 14 residues. V trimming: 6 bases; J trimming: 5 bases; junction bases outside the gene matches: 6. From germline, CDR1 is SGHAT and CDR2 FQNNGV. The TCR sequence derives from a man in his forties or fifties who received an inactivated influenza vaccine. The V and J genes are TRBV11-2 and TRBJ2-1; 8 bases match TRBD2. This material consisted of PBMCs from blood, taken roughly 15 days before vaccination. The CDR3 DNA reads TGTGCCAGCAGGGGACTAGGCCAGAACAATGAGCAGTTCTTC. This gives the protein CASRGLGQNNEQFF.